The clone carrying this T cell receptor (beta chain) was found a few times. The antigen is unknown. The PCR used 60 Vbeta and 13 Jbeta primers. TCRdb's table, derived via immunoSEQ multiplex PCR, lists solely in-frame clones and lacks some. The sample lists about 78,000 clones, over 60% occurring once. This CDR3 has 14 residues. Germline CDR1 reads SGHTA; CDR2 reads FQGNSA. V shed 4 bases and J shed 2 bases, with 8 bases lying between them. The data were taken from a study of cytomegalovirus exposure and HLA in healthy donors. Whole-study findings and limits: A cluster of highly shared sequence variants was likely a sequencing artifact. A few chains linked to CMV were shown in vitro to be specific for CMV antigens. V- and J-gene trimming in TCR beta was tied to a missense DCLRE1C variant by an analysis performed later.

The sample consisted of PBMCs. The rearrangement joins TRBV7-2 to TRBJ1-4; D perhaps matches TRBD1 (5 bases). This TCR came from a woman aged 40 to 50 in good health and CMV-seropositive. CDR3 amino acids: CASSSTVTNEKLFF. The DNA of the CDR3 is TGTGCCAGCAGCTCGACAGTGACTAATGAAAAACTGTTTTTT. Variable domain in full (rest from reference TRBV7-2 and TRBJ1-4): GAGVSQSPSNKVTEKGKDVELRCDPISGHTALYWYRQSLGQGLEFLIYFQGNSAPDKSGLPSDRFSAERTGGSVSTLTIQRTQQEDSAVYLCASSSTVTNEKLFFGSGTQLSVL.